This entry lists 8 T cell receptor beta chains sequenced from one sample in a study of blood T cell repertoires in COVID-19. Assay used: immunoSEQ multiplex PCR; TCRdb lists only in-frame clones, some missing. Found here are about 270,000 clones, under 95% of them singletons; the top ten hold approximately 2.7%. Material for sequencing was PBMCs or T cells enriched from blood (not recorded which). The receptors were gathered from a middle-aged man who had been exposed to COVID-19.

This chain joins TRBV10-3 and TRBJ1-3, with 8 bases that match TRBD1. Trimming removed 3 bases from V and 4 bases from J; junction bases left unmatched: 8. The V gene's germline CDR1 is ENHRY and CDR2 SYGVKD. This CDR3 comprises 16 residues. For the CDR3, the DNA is TGTGCCATCAGTGAACCCAGGGGGCGAAGGGGAAACACCATATATTTT. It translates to CAISEPRGRRGNTIYF.

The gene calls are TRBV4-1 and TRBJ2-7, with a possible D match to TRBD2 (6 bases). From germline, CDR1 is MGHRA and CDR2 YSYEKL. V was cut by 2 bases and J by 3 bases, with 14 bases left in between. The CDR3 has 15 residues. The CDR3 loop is CASSQNSGTSYEQYF. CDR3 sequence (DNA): TGCGCCAGCAGCCAAAATAGCGGTACGAGCTACGAGCAGTACTTC.

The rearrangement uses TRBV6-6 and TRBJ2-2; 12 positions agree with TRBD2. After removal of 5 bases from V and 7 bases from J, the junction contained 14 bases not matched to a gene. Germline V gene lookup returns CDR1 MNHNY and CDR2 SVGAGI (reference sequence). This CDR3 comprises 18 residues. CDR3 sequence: CASSPLLAGGPSDGELFF. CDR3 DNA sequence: TGTGCCAGCAGTCCTCTCCTAGCGGGAGGGCCTAGTGACGGGGAGCTGTTTTTT.

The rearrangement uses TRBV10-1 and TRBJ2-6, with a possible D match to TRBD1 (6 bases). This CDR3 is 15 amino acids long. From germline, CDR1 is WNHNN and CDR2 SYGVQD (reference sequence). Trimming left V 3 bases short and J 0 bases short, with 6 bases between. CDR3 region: CASSEGGSGANVLTF. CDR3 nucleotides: TGCGCCAGCAGTGAAGGGGGCTCTGGGGCCAACGTCCTGACTTTC.

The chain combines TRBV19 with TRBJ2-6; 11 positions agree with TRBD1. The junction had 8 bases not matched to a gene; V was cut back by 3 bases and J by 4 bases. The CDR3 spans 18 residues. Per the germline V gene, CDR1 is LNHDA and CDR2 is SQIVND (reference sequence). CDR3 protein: CASSISGQGAWGANVLTF. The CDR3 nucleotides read TGTGCCAGTAGTATCTCCGGACAGGGGGCGTGGGGGGCCAACGTCCTGACTTTC.

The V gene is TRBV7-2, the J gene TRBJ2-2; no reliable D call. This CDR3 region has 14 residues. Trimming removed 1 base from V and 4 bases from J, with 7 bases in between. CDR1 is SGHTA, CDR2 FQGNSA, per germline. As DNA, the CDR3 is TGTGCCAGCAGCTTAGATACGGGCACCGGGGAGCTGTTTTTT. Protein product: CASSLDTGTGELFF. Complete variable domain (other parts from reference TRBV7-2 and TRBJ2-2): GAGVSQSPSNKVTEKGKDVELRCDPISGHTALYWYRQSLGQGLEFLIYFQGNSAPDKSGLPSDRFSAERTGGSVSTLTIQRTQQEDSAVYLCASSLDTGTGELFFGEGSRLTVL.

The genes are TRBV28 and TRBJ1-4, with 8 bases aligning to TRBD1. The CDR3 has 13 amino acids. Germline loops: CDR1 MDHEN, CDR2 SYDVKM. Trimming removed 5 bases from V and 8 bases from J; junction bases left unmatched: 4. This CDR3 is CASSRRTGEKLFF. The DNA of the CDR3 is TGTGCCAGCAGTCGGCGGACAGGGGAAAAACTGTTTTTT.

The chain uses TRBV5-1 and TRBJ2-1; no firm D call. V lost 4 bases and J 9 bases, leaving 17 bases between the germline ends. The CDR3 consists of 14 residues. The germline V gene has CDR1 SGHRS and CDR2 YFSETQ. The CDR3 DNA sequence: TGCGCCAGCAGCCCGGAAACGTTTCGCGGTGAGCAGTTCTTC. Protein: CASSPETFRGEQFF.